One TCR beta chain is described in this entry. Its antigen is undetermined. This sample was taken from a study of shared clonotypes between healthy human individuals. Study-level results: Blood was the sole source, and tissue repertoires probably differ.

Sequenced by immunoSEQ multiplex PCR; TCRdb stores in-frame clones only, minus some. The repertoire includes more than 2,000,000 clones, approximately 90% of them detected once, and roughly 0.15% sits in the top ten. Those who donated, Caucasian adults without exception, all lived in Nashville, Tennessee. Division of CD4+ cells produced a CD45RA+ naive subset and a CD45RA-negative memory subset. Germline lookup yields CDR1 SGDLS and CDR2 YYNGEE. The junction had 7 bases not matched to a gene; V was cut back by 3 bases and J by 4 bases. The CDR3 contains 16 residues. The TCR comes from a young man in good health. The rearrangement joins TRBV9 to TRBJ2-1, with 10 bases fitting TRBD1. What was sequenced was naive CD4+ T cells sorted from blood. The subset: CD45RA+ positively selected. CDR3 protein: CASSASGTGVYNEQFF. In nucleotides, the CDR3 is TGTGCCAGCAGCGCCTCAGGGACAGGGGTGTACAATGAGCAGTTCTTC.